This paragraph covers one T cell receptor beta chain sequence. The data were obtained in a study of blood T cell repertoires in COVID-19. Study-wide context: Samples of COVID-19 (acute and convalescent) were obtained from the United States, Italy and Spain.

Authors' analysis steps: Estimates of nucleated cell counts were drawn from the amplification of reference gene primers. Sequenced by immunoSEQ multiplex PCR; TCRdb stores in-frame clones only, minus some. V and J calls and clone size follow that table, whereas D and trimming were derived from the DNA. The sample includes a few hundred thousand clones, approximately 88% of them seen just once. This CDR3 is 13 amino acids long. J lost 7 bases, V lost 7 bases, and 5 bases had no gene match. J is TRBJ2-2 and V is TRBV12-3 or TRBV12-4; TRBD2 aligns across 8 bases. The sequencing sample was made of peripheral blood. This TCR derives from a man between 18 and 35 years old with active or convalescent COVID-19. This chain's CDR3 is CASTPGGGGELFF. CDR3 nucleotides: TGTGCCAGCACGCCGGGAGGGGGCGGGGAGCTGTTTTTT.